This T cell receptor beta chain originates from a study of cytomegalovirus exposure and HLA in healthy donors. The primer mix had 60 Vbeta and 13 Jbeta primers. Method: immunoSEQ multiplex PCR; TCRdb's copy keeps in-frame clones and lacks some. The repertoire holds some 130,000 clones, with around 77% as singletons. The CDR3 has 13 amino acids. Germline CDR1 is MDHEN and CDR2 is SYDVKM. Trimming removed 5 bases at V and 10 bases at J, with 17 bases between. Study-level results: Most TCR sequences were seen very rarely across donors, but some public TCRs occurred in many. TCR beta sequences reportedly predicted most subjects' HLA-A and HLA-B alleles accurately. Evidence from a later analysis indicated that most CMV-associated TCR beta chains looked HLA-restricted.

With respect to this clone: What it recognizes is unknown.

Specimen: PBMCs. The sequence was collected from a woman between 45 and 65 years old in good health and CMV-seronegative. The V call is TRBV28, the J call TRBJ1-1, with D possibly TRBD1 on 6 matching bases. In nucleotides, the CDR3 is TGTGCCAGCAGTCCCGACAGGCTGGTCGGAGCTTTCTTT. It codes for CASSPDRLVGAFF.